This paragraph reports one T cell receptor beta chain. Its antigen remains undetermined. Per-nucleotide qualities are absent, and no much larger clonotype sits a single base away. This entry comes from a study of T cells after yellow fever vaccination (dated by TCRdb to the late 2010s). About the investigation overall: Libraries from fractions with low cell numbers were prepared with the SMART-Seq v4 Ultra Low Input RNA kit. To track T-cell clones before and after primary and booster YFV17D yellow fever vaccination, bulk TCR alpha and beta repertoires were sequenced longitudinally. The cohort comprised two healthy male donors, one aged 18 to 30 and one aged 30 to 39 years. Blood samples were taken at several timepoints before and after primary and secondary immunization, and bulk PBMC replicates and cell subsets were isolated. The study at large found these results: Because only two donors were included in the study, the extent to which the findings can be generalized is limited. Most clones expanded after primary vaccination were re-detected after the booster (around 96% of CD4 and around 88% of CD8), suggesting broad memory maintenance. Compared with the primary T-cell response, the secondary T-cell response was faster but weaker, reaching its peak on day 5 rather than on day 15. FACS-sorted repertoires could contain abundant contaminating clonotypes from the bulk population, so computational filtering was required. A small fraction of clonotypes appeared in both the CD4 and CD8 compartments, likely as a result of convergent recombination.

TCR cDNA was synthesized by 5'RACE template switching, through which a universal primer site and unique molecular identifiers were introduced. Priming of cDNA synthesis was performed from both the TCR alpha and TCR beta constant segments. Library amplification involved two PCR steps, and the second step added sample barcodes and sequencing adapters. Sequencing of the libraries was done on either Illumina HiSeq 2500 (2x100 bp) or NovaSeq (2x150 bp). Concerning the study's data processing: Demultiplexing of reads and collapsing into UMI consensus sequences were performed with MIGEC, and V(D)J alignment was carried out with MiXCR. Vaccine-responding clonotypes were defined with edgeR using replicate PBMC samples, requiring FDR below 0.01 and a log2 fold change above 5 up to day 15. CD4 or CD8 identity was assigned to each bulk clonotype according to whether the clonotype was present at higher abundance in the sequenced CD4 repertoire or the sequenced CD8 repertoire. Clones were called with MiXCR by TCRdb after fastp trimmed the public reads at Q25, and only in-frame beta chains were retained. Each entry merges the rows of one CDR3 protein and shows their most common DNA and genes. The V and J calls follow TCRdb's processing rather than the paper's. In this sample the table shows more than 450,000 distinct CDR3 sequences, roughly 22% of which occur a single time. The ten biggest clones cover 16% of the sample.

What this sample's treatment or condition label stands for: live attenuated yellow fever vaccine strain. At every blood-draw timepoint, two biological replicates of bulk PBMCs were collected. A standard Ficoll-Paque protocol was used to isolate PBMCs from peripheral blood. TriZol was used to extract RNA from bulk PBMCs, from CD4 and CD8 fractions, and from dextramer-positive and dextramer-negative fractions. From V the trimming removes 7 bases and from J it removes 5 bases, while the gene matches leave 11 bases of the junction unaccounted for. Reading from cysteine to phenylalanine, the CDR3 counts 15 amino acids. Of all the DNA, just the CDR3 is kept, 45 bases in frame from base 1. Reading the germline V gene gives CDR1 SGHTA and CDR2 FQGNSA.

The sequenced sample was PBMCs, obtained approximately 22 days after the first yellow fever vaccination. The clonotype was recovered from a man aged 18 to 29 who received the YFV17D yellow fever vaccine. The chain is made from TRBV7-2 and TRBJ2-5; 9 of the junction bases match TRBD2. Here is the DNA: TGTGCCAGCAACCCACTCAGCGGGAGGATTGAGACCCAGTACTTC. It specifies CASNPLSGRIETQYF. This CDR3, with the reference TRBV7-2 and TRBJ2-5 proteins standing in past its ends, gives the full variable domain GAGVSQSPSNKVTEKGKDVELRCDPISGHTALYWYRQSLGQGLEFLIYFQGNSAPDKSGLPSDRFSAERTGGSVSTLTIQRTQQEDSAVYLCASNPLSGRIETQYFGPGTRLLVL.